Each of the 9 T cell receptor beta chains below was sequenced from the same sample in a study of blood T cell repertoires in COVID-19. The table came from immunoSEQ multiplex PCR; TCRdb's copy has only in-frame clones and leaves some out. The table has some 220,000 clones, about 86% seen once. Sequencing was done on a sample of PBMCs or T cells enriched from blood (not recorded which). These TCRs come from a woman aged 45-60 years in a cohort exposed to, infected with or recovered from COVID-19 (not recorded which).

This rearrangement joins TRBV7-2 to TRBJ1-1, with a tentative D call TRBD1 (5 bases). This CDR3 spans 15 amino acids. The germline V gene encodes CDR1 SGHTA and CDR2 FQGNSA. Trimming removed 1 base from V and 4 bases from J, with 13 bases in between. The CDR3 region has the DNA TGTGCCAGCAGCTTAGTTCCAGGGTCGACCACTGAAGCTTTCTTT. Translated: CASSLVPGSTTEAFF.

The V call is TRBV27, the J call TRBJ1-2; D gene uncertain. From germline, CDR1 is MNHEY and CDR2 SMNVEV (reference sequence). V was pared by 6 bases and J by 4 bases, with 9 bases between. The CDR3 is 12 residues long. The CDR3, as DNA: TGTGCCAGCAGCTTGGCGGGCTATGGCTACACCTTC. Its translation is CASSLAGYGYTF.

This clone has just a few counts. CDR3 sequence: CASSLKGGSGYTF. CDR3 coding DNA: TGTGCCAGCAGCCTGAAGGGGGGGTCTGGCTACACCTTC. The chain recombines TRBV6-5 with TRBJ1-2; D is perhaps TRBD1 (6 bases). The CDR3 consists of 13 residues. Trimming removed 6 bases from V and 7 bases from J, with 15 bases in between. Germline V gives CDR1 MNHEY, CDR2 SVGAGI.

The J gene is TRBJ2-5, the V gene TRBV12-5, with 12 bases lining up with TRBD2. This CDR3 contains 17 residues. V lost 2 bases and J lost 5; bases outside the gene matches: 9. Germline assignment: CDR1 LGHNT and CDR2 FRNRAP. The CDR3 region is CASGLQTSGGVVETQYF. The CDR3 DNA follows: TGTGCTAGTGGTTTGCAGACTAGCGGGGGAGTGGTGGAGACCCAGTACTTC.

This clone turned up a few times. The chain uses TRBV11-2 and TRBJ1-5; D uncertain. The CDR3 totals 13 residues. Trimming stripped 2 bases from V and 4 bases from J, with 6 bases between. Germline values: CDR1 SGHAT, CDR2 FQNNGV. In DNA, the CDR3 is TGTGCCAGCAGCTTATCCCTGAATCAGCCCCAGCATTTT. Translation gives CASSLSLNQPQHF.

The chain uses TRBV18 and TRBJ1-4; D possibly corresponds to TRBD1 (6 bases). Germline CDR1 reads KGHSH; CDR2 reads LQKENI. Trimming took off 0 bases at V and 7 bases at J, with 21 bases between the two ends. The CDR3 length is 18 residues. In DNA, the CDR3 is TGTGCCAGCTCACCACCTAGGACAGTTCAGGACCCTTTTGAAAAACTGTTTTTT. Its translation: CASSPPRTVQDPFEKLFF. The complete variable domain, with remaining parts taken from reference TRBV18 and TRBJ1-4, reads NAGVMQNPRHLVRRRGQEARLRCSPMKGHSHVYWYRQLPEEGLKFMVYLQKENIIDESGMPKERFSAEFPKEGPSILRIQQVVRGDSAAYFCASSPPRTVQDPFEKLFFGSGTQLSVL.

V and J are TRBV11-2 and TRBJ1-1, with a possible D match to TRBD1 (6 bases). Between the trimmed V and J ends, which lost 5 bases and 4 bases, there was a span of 14 bases. CDR3 length: 14 residues. Germline-derived CDR1 and CDR2 are SGHAT and FQNNGV. Here the CDR3 reads CASSPGVWGTEAFF. Written as DNA, the CDR3 is TGTGCCAGCAGCCCAGGGGTTTGGGGCACTGAAGCTTTCTTT.

The CDR3 region is CASSYSAGWGGNQPQHF. DNA of the CDR3: TGTGCCAGCAGTTACTCCGCAGGGTGGGGGGGCAATCAGCCCCAGCATTTT. The V call is TRBV6-2 or TRBV6-3, the J call TRBJ1-5, with D tentatively TRBD1 (5 bases). Germline CDR1 reads MNHEY; CDR2 reads SVGEGT. Trimming cost V 0 bases and J 2 bases, with 14 bases left between them. The CDR3 is 17 residues long.

Written as DNA, the CDR3 is TGTGCCAGCAGCAGCGGACAGGGGGAGAAAAAACTGTTTTTT. It translates to CASSSGQGEKKLFF. This chain joins TRBV5-5 and TRBJ1-4; 10 positions agree with TRBD1. This CDR3 has 14 amino acids. Germline values: CDR1 SGHKS, CDR2 YYEKEE (reference sequence). The V and J ends lost 4 bases and 9 bases, in that order; junction bases with no gene match: 6.